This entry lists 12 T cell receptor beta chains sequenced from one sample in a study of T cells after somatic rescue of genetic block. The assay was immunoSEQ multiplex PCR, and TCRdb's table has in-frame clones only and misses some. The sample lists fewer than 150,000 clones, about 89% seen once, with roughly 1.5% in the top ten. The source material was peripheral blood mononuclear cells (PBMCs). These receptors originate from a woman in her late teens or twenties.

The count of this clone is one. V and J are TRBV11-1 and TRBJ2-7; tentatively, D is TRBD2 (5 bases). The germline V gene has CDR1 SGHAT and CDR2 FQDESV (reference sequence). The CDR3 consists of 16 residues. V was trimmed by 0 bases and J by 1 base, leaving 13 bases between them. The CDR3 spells CASSLARGYGSYEQYF. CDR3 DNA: TGTGCCAGCAGCTTAGCGCGAGGGTACGGGTCCTACGAGCAGTACTTC.

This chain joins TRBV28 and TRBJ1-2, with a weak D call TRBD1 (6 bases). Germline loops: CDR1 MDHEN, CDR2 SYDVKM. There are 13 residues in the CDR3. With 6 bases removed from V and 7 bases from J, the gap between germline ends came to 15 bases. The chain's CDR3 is CASSLRGLGGYTF. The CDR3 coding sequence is TGTGCCAGCAGCCTTCGGGGGCTCGGTGGCTACACCTTC.

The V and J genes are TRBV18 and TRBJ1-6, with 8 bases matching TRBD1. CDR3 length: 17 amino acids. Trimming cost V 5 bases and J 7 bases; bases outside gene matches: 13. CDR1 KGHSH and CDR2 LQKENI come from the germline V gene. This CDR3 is CASSSYTTGVANSPLHF. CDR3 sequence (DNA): TGTGCCAGCTCATCTTATACGACAGGGGTGGCCAATTCACCCCTCCACTTT. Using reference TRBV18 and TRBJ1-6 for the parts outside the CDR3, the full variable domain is NAGVMQNPRHLVRRRGQEARLRCSPMKGHSHVYWYRQLPEEGLKFMVYLQKENIIDESGMPKERFSAEFPKEGPSILRIQQVVRGDSAAYFCASSSYTTGVANSPLHFGNGTRLTVT.

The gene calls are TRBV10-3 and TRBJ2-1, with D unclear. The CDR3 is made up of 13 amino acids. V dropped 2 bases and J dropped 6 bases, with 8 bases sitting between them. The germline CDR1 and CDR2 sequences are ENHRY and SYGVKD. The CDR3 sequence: CAISEQSGNEQFF. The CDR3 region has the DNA TGTGCCATCAGTGAGCAGTCCGGCAATGAGCAGTTCTTC.

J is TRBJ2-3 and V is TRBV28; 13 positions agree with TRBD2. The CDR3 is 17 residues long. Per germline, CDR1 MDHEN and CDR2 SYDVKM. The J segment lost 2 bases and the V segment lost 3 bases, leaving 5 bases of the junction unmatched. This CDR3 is CASSFPGLAGVTDTQYF. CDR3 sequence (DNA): TGTGCCAGCAGTTTTCCAGGACTAGCGGGGGTCACAGATACGCAGTATTTT.

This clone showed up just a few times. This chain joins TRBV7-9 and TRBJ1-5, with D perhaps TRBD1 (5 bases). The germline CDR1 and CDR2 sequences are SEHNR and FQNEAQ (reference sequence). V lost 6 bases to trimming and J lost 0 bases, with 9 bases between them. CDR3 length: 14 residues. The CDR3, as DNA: TGTGCCAGCAGTTCAGGGTATAGCAATCAGCCCCAGCATTTT. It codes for CASSSGYSNQPQHF.

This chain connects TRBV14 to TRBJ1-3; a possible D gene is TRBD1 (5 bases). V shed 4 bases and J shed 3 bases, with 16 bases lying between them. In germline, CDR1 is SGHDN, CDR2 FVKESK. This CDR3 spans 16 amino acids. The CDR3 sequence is CASSPRGPTVGNTIYF. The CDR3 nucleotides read TGTGCCAGCAGCCCTCGGGGCCCGACAGTTGGAAACACCATATATTTT.

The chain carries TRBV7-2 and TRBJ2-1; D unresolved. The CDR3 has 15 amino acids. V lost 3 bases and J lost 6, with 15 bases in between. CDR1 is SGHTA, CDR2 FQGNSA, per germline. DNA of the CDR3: TGTGCCAGCAGCTTGTGGGTGGGCGGTAGCAATGAGCAGTTCTTC. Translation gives CASSLWVGGSNEQFF.

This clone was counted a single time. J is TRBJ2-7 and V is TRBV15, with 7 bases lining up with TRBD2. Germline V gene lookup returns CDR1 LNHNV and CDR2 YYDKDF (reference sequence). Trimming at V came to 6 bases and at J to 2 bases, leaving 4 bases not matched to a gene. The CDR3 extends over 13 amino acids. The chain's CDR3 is CATSWGGAYEQYF. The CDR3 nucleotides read TGTGCCACCAGTTGGGGAGGGGCCTACGAGCAGTACTTC.

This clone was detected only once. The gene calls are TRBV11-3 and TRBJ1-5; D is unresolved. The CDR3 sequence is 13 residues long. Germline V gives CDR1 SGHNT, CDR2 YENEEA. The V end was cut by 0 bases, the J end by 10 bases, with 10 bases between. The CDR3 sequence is CASSLDQAQPQHF. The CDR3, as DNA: TGTGCCAGCAGCTTAGATCAGGCACAACCCCAGCATTTT.

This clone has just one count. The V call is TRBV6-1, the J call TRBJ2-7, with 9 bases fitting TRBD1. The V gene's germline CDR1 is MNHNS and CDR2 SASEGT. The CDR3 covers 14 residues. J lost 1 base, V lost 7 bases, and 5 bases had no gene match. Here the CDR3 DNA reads TGTGCCAGCAAGGGGACAGGGTTTTCCTACGAGCAGTACTTC. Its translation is CASKGTGFSYEQYF.

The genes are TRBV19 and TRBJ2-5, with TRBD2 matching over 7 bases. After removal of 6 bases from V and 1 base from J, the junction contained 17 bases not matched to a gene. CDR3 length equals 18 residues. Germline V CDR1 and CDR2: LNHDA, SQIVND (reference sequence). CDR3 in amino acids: CASSRRGDYVMGQETQYF. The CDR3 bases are TGTGCCAGTAGCCGACGTGGGGACTACGTTATGGGCCAAGAGACCCAGTACTTC.